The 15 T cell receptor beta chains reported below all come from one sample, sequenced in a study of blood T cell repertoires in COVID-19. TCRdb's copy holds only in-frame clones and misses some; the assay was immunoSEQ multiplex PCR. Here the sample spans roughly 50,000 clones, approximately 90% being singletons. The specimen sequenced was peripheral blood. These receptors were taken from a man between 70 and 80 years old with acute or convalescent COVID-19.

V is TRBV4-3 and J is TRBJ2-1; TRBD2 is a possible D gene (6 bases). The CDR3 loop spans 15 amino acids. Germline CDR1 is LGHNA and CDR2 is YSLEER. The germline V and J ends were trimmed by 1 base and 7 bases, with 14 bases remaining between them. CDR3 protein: CASSQVNRRENEQFF. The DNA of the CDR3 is TGCGCCAGCAGCCAAGTGAACAGGAGGGAAAATGAGCAGTTCTTC.

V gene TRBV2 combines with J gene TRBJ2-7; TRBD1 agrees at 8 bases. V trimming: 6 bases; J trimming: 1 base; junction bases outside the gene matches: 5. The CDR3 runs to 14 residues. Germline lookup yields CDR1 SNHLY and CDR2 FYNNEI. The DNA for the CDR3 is TGTGCCAGCAGACCCGGGACAGGTTCCTACGAGCAGTACTTC. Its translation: CASRPGTGSYEQYF.

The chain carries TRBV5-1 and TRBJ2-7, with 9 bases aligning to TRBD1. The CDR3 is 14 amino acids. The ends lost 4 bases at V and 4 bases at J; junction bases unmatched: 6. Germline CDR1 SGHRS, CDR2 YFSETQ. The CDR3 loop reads CASSPGTGYYEQYV. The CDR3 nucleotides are TGCGCCAGCAGCCCCGGGACAGGGTATTACGAGCAGTACGTC.

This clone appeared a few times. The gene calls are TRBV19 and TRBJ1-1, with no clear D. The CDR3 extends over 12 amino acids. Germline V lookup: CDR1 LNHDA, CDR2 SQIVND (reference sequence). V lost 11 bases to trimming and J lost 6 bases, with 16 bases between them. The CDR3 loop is CAAWKGGAEAFF. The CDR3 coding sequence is TGTGCCGCTTGGAAGGGAGGCGCTGAAGCTTTCTTT.

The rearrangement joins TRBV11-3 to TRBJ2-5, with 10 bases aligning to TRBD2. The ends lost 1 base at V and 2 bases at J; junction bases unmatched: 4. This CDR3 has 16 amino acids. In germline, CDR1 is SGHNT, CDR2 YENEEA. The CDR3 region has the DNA TGTGCCAGCAGCTTAGGGAATAGCGGGGGGCAAGAGACCCAGTACTTC. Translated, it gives CASSLGNSGGQETQYF.

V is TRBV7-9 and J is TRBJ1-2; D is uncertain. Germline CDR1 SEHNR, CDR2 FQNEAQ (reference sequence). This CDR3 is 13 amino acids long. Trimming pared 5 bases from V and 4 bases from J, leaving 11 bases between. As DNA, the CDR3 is TGTGCCAGCAGCACCAACAGTGGCTATGGCTACACCTTC. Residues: CASSTNSGYGYTF. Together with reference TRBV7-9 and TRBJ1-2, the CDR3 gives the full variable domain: DTGVSQNPRHKITKRGQNVTFRCDPISEHNRLYWYRQTLGQGPEFLTYFQNEAQLEKSRLLSDRFSAERPKGSFSTLEIQRTEQGDSAMYLCASSTNSGYGYTFGSGTRLTVV.

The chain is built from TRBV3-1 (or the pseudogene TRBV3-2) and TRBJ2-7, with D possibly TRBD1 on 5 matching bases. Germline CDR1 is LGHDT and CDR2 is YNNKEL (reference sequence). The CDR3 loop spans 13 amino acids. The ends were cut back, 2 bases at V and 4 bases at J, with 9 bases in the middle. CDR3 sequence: CASSQCQGYEQYV. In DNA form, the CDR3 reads TGTGCCAGCAGCCAATGCCAGGGTTACGAGCAGTACGTC.

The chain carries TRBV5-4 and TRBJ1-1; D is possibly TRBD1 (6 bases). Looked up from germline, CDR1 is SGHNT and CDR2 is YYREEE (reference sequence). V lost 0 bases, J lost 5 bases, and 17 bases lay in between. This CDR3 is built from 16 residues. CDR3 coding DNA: TGTGCCAGCAGCTTGGGGGCCACAGGGTTCCGAACTGAAGCTTTCTTT. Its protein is CASSLGATGFRTEAFF.

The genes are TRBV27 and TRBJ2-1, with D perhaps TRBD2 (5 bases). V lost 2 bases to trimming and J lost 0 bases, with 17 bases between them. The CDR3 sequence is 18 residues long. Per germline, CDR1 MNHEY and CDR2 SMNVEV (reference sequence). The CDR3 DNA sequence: TGTGCCAGCAGTTTAAATACGGGGATCTTGAGCTCCTACAATGAGCAGTTCTTC. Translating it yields CASSLNTGILSSYNEQFF.

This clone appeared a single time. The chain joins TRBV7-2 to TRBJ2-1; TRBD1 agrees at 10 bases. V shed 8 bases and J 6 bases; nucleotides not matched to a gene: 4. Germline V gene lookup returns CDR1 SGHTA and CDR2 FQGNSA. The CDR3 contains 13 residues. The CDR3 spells CASRDRGSNEQFF. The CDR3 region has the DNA TGTGCCAGCCGGGACAGGGGATCCAATGAGCAGTTCTTC.

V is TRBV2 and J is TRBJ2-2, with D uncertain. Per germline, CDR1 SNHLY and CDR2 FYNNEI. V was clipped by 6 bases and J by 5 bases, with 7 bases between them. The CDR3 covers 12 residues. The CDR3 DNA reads TGTGCCAGCAGGAGAGGAACCGGGGAGCTGTTTTTT. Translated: CASRRGTGELFF. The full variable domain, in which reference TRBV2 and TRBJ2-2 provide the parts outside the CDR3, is EPEVTQTPSHQVTQMGQEVILRCVPISNHLYFYWYRQILGQKVEFLVSFYNNEISEKSEIFDDQFSVERPDGSNFTLKIRSTKLEDSAMYFCASRRGTGELFFGEGSRLTVL.

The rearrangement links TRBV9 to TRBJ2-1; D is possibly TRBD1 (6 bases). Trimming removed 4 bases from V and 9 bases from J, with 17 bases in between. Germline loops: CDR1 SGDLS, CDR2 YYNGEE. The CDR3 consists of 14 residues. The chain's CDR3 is CASSSHRVSVEQFF. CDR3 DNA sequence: TGTGCCAGCAGCTCCCACAGGGTGAGCGTTGAGCAGTTCTTC.

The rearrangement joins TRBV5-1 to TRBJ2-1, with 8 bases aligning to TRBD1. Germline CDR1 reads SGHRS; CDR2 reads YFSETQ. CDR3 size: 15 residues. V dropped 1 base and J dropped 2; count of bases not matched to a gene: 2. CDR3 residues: CASSLWDRPYNEQFF. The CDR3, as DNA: TGCGCCAGCAGCTTGTGGGACAGGCCCTACAATGAGCAGTTCTTC.

CDR3 sequence reads: CASSLASGYTF. As DNA, the CDR3 is TGTGCCAGCAGTTTGGCCTCGGGCTACACCTTC. The chain joins TRBV6-2 or TRBV6-3 to TRBJ1-2; no firm D call. Germline CDR1 MNHEY, CDR2 SVGEGT. CDR3 length equals 11 residues. Trimming pared 4 bases from V and 8 bases from J, leaving 8 bases between.

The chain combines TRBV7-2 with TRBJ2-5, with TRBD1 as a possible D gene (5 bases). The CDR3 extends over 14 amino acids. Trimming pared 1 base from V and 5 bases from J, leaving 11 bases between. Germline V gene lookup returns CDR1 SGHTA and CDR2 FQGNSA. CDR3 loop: CASSLEIAGETQYF. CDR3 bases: TGTGCCAGCAGCTTAGAGATAGCAGGGGAGACCCAGTACTTC.